This T cell receptor (beta chain) appears in the sequencing data of a study of monozygotic twins with inflammatory bowel disease. Researchers collected around 2.4 ml of blood per donor. Germline values: CDR1 DFQATT, CDR2 SNEGSKA (reference sequence). CDR3 length: 15 amino acids. Reprocessing the 5' RACE reads, TCRdb reports a single entry for every CDR3 protein and omits DNA. The sample table sets out approximately 400,000 distinct CDR3 sequences. The chain carries TRBV20-1 and TRBJ2-5; TCRdb outputs TRBD1, but without DNA this stays unchecked. The sequenced material came from blood. The sequence came from a human donor with ulcerative colitis or Crohn's disease, or a healthy co-twin of an affected twin (not recorded which). The CDR3 reads CSALPPWGGRETQYF.